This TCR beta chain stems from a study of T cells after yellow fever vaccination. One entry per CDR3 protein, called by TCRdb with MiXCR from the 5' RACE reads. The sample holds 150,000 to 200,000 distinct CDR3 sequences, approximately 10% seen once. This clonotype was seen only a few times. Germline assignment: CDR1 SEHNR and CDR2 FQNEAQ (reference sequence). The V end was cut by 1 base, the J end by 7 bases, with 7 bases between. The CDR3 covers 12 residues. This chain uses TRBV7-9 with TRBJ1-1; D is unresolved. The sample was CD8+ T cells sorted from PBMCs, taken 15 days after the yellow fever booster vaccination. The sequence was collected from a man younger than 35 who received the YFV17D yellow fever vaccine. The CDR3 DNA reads TGTGCCAGCAGCTTAGGGCCGGGTGAAGCTTTCTTT. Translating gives CASSLGPGEAFF.